The rows below give T cell receptor beta chains drawn from one sample of a study of blood T cell repertoires in COVID-19. Method: immunoSEQ multiplex PCR; TCRdb's copy keeps in-frame clones and lacks some. The sample has 220,000 or so clones; 82% are singletons. Sequenced: peripheral blood. Receptor source: a woman at least 80 years old with acute or convalescent COVID-19. Both conserved end residues are trimmed from each CDR3. Fields, in order: V gene, clone size, J gene, CDR3 protein. Size values are once, few and many counts, or a class for expanded clones, and some rows have none.

TRBV28,.,TRBJ1-2,ASSTGTGRLRGYT
TRBV9,.,TRBJ2-7,ASSVGTGYTYEQY
TRBV12-3/TRBV12-4,once,TRBJ2-5,ASSFVRQETQY
TRBV21-1,once,TRBJ2-5,ASSPHPGRETQY
TRBV6-5,.,TRBJ2-5,ASSYSGTRVQETQY
TRBV7-8,.,TRBJ1-1,ASTLVGSEAF
TRBV5-4,.,TRBJ2-2,ASSGATGGSNTGELF
TRBV18,.,TRBJ1-1,ASSVRDMALSTEAF
TRBV29-1,.,TRBJ1-1,SVEVRLGWTEAF
TRBV24-1,once,TRBJ1-2,ATSDPLGQGGVYGYT
TRBV5-8,.,TRBJ1-5,ASSSRDIVDQPQH
TRBV10-3,.,TRBJ1-1,AISQGQGETEAF
TRBV5-1,.,TRBJ1-5,ASSLSRDQPQH
TRBV3-1/TRBV3-2,.,TRBJ1-5,ASSQGNSGNQPQH
TRBV19,.,TRBJ1-2,ASSIDPRIDYT
TRBV6-5,.,TRBJ1-1,ASTRLDRGTEAF
TRBV7-2,.,TRBJ2-7,ASSFRDTYEQY
TRBV11-3,.,TRBJ2-1,ASSPQGWAREQF
TRBV3-1/TRBV3-2,.,TRBJ1-2,ASSQGADRLT
TRBV5-5,.,TRBJ1-2,ASSLGGGNGYT
TRBV6-5,.,TRBJ2-1,AAGGLAGAGGEQF
TRBV20-1,.,TRBJ1-3,SARGYRDFGNTIY
TRBV18,.,TRBJ2-1,ASSPPYRGLANNEQF
TRBV6-5,once,TRBJ1-6,ASSYSTANNSPLH
TRBV19,.,TRBJ1-5,ASSMVSTIRGNQPQH
TRBV10-3,.,TRBJ1-6,AISTTGENSPLH
TRBV13,.,TRBJ2-2,ASSRGGQITGELF
TRBV6-5,.,TRBJ2-3,ASSSPGWGEGNTQY
TRBV7-7,.,TRBJ1-4,ASSEGPSRDNEKLF
TRBV29-1,.,TRBJ1-5,SVEVTGRNYSNQPQH
TRBV18,few,TRBJ1-1,ASSETGMNTEAF
TRBV2,.,TRBJ2-7,ASSAIGQGTDEQY
TRBV6-2/TRBV6-3,.,TRBJ1-5,ASSSRQGSQPQH
TRBV6-5,.,TRBJ1-2,ASSYHRGRSYGYT
TRBV30,few,TRBJ1-1,AWSYGLRTEAF
TRBV2,few,TRBJ1-2,ASSELGVPYGYT
TRBV7-2,.,TRBJ2-3,ASSPRDRGKDTQY
TRBV6-5,.,TRBJ2-7,ASTRNGIDGNEQY
TRBV5-1,.,TRBJ1-1,ASSLEVRGTEAF
TRBV19,.,TRBJ1-4,ASSRDRVNEKLF
TRBV9,.,TRBJ2-3,ASSVVASGGDTQY